The 9 T cell receptor beta chains below all came from one sample that was sequenced in a study of cytomegalovirus exposure and HLA in healthy donors. The primer mix had 60 Vbeta and 13 Jbeta primers. Produced via immunoSEQ multiplex PCR; TCRdb's table is partial and in-frame only. The data show 95,000 to 130,000 clones, roughly 69% seen once. Sequencing was done on a sample of PBMCs. The receptor source for this set is a woman between 35 and 50 years old in good health and CMV-seropositive.

This chain uses TRBV28 with TRBJ1-5; 7 bases align to TRBD1. V shed 2 bases and J 1 base; nucleotides not matched to a gene: 5. Germline lookup yields CDR1 MDHEN and CDR2 SYDVKM. The CDR3 totals 16 residues. CDR3 region: CASSLNSRGSNQPQHF. In DNA form, the CDR3 reads TGTGCCAGCAGTTTAAACTCCAGGGGGAGCAATCAGCCCCAGCATTTT. The whole variable domain, remainder taken from reference TRBV28 and TRBJ1-5, is DVKVTQSSRYLVKRTGEKVFLECVQDMDHENMFWYRQDPGLGLRLIYFSYDVKMKEKGDIPEGYSVSREKKERFSLILESASTNQTSMYLCASSLNSRGSNQPQHFGDGTRLSIL.

The chain employs TRBV7-6 and TRBJ2-2; 7 bases agree with TRBD2. CDR1 SGHVS and CDR2 FNYEAQ come from the germline V gene. V was clipped by 1 base and J by 2 bases; unmatched bases: 1. The CDR3 runs to 15 residues. The CDR3 region is CASSLGGGNTGELFF. For the CDR3, the DNA is TGTGCCAGCAGCTTAGGGGGGGGAAACACCGGGGAGCTGTTTTTT.

The CDR3 protein is CASSLGTSGESSYNEQFF. The DNA of the CDR3 is TGTGCCAGCAGCTTAGGGACTAGCGGGGAGAGCTCCTACAATGAGCAGTTCTTC. This sequence joins TRBV13 and TRBJ2-1, with 11 bases aligning to TRBD2. The CDR3 runs 18 residues. Trimming removed 0 bases from V and 0 bases from J; junction bases left unmatched: 4. CDR1 is PRHDT and CDR2 is FYEKMQ in the germline V gene (reference sequence).

The rearrangement links TRBV25-1 to TRBJ2-1; 7 bases fit TRBD2. This CDR3 contains 17 residues. J lost 3 bases, V lost 1 base, and 9 bases had no gene match. The germline gives CDR1 MGHDK, CDR2 SYGVNS. This CDR3 is CASSEWPSGGGYNEQFF. CDR3 coding DNA: TGTGCCAGCAGTGAATGGCCTAGCGGTGGGGGCTACAATGAGCAGTTCTTC. Variable domain in full (rest from reference TRBV25-1 and TRBJ2-1): EADIYQTPRYLVIGTGKKITLECSQTMGHDKMYWYQQDPGMELHLIHYSYGVNSTEKGDLSSESTVSRIRTEHFPLTLESARPSHTSQYLCASSEWPSGGGYNEQFFGPGTRLTVL.

The J gene is TRBJ1-2, the V gene TRBV7-2; perhaps TRBD1 as D (6 bases). V was trimmed by 1 base and J by 6 bases, leaving 15 bases between them. The length of the CDR3 is 15 residues. Germline V lookup: CDR1 SGHTA, CDR2 FQGNSA. The CDR3 bases are TGTGCCAGCAGCTTAGTAGGACAGACAGAGAATGGCTACACCTTC. Translation: CASSLVGQTENGYTF.

A single count supports this clone. The chain recombines TRBV5-1 with TRBJ2-5, with 7 bases that match TRBD1. V trimming: 7 bases; J trimming: 5 bases; junction bases outside the gene matches: 14. The V gene's germline CDR1 is SGHRS and CDR2 YFSETQ. The CDR3 runs to 15 residues. The CDR3 sequence is CASSLSKGAEETQYF. The CDR3 DNA sequence: TGCGCCAGCTCCTTAAGTAAGGGGGCGGAGGAGACCCAGTACTTC.

The chain employs TRBV30 and TRBJ2-7; 7 bases agree with TRBD2. The CDR3 extends over 13 amino acids. The V gene's germline CDR1 is GTSNPN and CDR2 SVGIG (reference sequence). The trim removed 3 bases at V and 4 bases at J, leaving 6 bases unmatched. CDR3 sequence reads: CAWRTGLNYEQYF. CDR3 nucleotide sequence: TGTGCCTGGAGGACGGGACTAAATTACGAGCAGTACTTC.

CDR3: CASPSLDRVSAEAFF. CDR3 bases: TGTGCCAGCCCATCTTTAGACAGGGTGTCCGCTGAAGCTTTCTTT. The chain uses TRBV6-1 and TRBJ1-1, with 7 positions matching TRBD1. The CDR3 totals 15 residues. Germline CDR1 MNHNS, CDR2 SASEGT. With 8 bases clipped from V and 6 bases from J, the junction kept 15 bases outside the gene matches.

CDR3 loop: CASSLGLAGVRQQYF. The CDR3 coding sequence is TGTGCCAGCAGTTTGGGACTAGCGGGAGTAAGGCAGCAGTACTTC. J is TRBJ2-7 and V is TRBV27; 14 bases fit TRBD2. V shed 3 bases, J shed 8 bases, and the junction held 6 bases outside the gene matches. Germline CDR1 reads MNHEY; CDR2 reads SMNVEV (reference sequence). The CDR3 length is 15 residues.